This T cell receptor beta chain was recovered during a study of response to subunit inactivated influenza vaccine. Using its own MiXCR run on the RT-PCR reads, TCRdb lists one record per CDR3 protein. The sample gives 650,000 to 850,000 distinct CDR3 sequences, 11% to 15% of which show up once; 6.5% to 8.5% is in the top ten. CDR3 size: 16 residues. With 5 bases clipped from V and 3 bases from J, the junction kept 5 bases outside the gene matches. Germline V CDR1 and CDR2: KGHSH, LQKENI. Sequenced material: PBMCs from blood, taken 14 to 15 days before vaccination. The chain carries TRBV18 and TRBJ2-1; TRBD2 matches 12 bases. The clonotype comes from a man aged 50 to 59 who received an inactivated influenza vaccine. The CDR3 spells CASSSRTSGNYNEQFF. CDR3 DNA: TGTGCCAGCTCATCAAGGACTAGCGGGAACTACAATGAGCAGTTCTTC.